Below, 30 T cell receptor beta chains from the same sample are listed, as sequenced in a study of metastatic and nonmetastatic thyroid tumors. No patient received treatment before thyroid surgery. TCRdb reprocessed the PCR reads via MiXCR. The data contain approximately 30,000 clones, around 3.5% of them singletons. The sequenced sample consisted of blood. These TCRs come from a male donor with papillary thyroid cancer or a benign thyroid nodule (not recorded which). Some clones in this sample may be carry-over from other donors' samples.

This clone has at least ten counts. This chain joins TRBV5-8 and TRBJ2-7; D gene unclear. Germline V gene lookup returns CDR1 SGHTS and CDR2 YDEGEE. The CDR3 sequence is 12 residues long. V was trimmed by 0 bases and J by 3 bases, leaving 4 bases between them. The CDR3 DNA sequence: TGTGCCAGCAGCTTGGAAGGCTACGAGCAGTACTTC. Protein: CASSLEGYEQYF.

This clone was observed at least ten times. The chain has TRBV5-1 and TRBJ2-7, with D possibly called TRBD1 or TRBD2 (5 bases each). Trimming removed 4 bases from V and 4 bases from J, with 15 bases in between. Germline assignment: CDR1 SGHRS and CDR2 YFSETQ. This CDR3 comprises 14 residues. Written as DNA, the CDR3 is TGCGCCAGCAGCCCAAACGGGGACGGGTACGAGCAGTACTTC. As protein: CASSPNGDGYEQYF.

The chain uses TRBV6-2 or TRBV6-3 and TRBJ1-3; D might be TRBD1 (5 bases). The CDR3 has 13 amino acids. The germline V gene encodes CDR1 MNHEY and CDR2 SVGEGT. Trimming pared 2 bases from V and 8 bases from J, leaving 10 bases between. CDR3 sequence (DNA): TGTGCCAGCAGTTACAGAGCCAGGGACACCATATATTTT. Translation gives CASSYRARDTIYF.

Relative to its sample, this clone is medium-sized. This sequence joins TRBV6-1 and TRBJ1-5; D gene unclear. V was shortened by 5 bases and J by 5 bases, with 10 bases between the two germline ends. CDR1 and CDR2 (germline): MNHNS, SASEGT. This CDR3 has 13 residues. CDR3 region: CASSYGGHQPQHF. The CDR3 DNA sequence: TGTGCCAGCAGTTACGGAGGGCATCAGCCCCAGCATTTT.

J is TRBJ1-5 and V is TRBV12-3 or TRBV12-4, with D possibly being TRBD1 (5 bases). Trimming took 7 bases from V and 5 from J, leaving 15 bases between them. CDR3 length equals 14 residues. CDR3 coding DNA: TGTGCCAGCAAACCGCAGGGTCAGGATCAGCCCCAGCATTTT. Protein sequence: CASKPQGQDQPQHF.

This clone showed up many times. Here the CDR3 DNA reads TGTGCCAGCAGCTTAGGAGGGGGACAGGGTTGGGGCTACACCTTC. Translation gives CASSLGGGQGWGYTF. V and J are TRBV7-2 and TRBJ1-2; 9 positions match TRBD1. J was trimmed by 8 bases and V by 1 base; bases with no gene match: 8. The germline CDR1 and CDR2 sequences are SGHTA and FQGNSA. The CDR3 runs to 15 residues.

This clone has just a few counts. The chain carries TRBV7-9 and TRBJ1-4; TRBD1 agrees at 7 bases. The germline gives CDR1 SEHNR, CDR2 FQNEAQ (reference sequence). This CDR3 contains 15 residues. Unmatched junction bases numbered 3, after V lost 5 bases and J lost 0 bases. The CDR3 DNA reads as TGTGCCAGCAGCACCGGGACAGCAACTAATGAAAAACTGTTTTTT. Its protein product is CASSTGTATNEKLFF.

By sample fraction, this clone is medium-sized. The chain couples TRBV27 to TRBJ2-7; TRBD2 matches at 11 bases. The V segment lost 7 bases and the J segment 6 bases; nucleotides outside the gene matches: 11. Looked up from germline, CDR1 is MNHEY and CDR2 is SMNVEV (reference sequence). The CDR3 consists of 15 residues. CDR3 bases: TGTGCCAGCAAAAAAGTAGTAGCGGGAGGGCTCGAGCAGTACTTC. Translated, it gives CASKKVVAGGLEQYF.

This clone was recorded many times. J is TRBJ1-5 and V is TRBV9; D is unresolved. CDR3 size: 14 residues. Germline assignment: CDR1 SGDLS and CDR2 YYNGEE. V was clipped by 0 bases and J by 5 bases, with 9 bases between them. The CDR3 protein is CASSVDGDYQPQHF. CDR3 in DNA: TGTGCCAGCAGCGTAGACGGGGATTATCAGCCCCAGCATTTT.

Ten or more counts support this clone. V and J are TRBV20-1 and TRBJ2-1; 9 positions agree with TRBD2. Looked up from germline, CDR1 is DFQATT and CDR2 is SNEGSKA (reference sequence). CDR3 length: 14 amino acids. In DNA, the CDR3 is TGCAGGATTCCGACTAGCGGCTCCTACAATGAGCAGTTCTTC. This encodes CRIPTSGSYNEQFF.

In its sample, this clone was seen many times. This chain links TRBV28 with TRBJ1-2; D ambiguous. The V and J ends lost 3 bases and 5 bases respectively, with 16 bases between them. Germline CDR1 and CDR2: MDHEN and SYDVKM. CDR3 length: 15 amino acids. The CDR3 loop is CASSFIDDLWYGYTF. In DNA, the CDR3 is TGTGCCAGCAGTTTCATAGATGATTTATGGTATGGCTACACCTTC.

This clone was detected a few times. The J gene is TRBJ1-2, the V gene TRBV28; 8 nucleotides align to TRBD1. After removal of 8 bases from V and 4 bases from J, the junction contained 6 bases not matched to a gene. Germline assignment: CDR1 MDHEN and CDR2 SYDVKM. The CDR3 is 13 residues long. The CDR3 protein is CASGTGSIYGYTF. CDR3 bases: TGTGCCAGCGGGACAGGCTCCATCTATGGCTACACCTTC.

The gene calls are TRBV20-1 and TRBJ2-1; the D gene is possibly TRBD2 (5 bases). Germline CDR1 and CDR2: DFQATT and SNEGSKA (reference sequence). CDR3 length: 14 amino acids. Trimming shortened V by 8 bases and J by 0 bases, and 14 bases separated the two germline ends. CDR3 nucleotides: TGCAGTAACCAACGGGGTAGCTCCTACAATGAGCAGTTCTTC. This encodes CSNQRGSSYNEQFF.

The CDR3 DNA reads as TGTGCCAGTTCTAGGGCTAGAAGCGGGACCCAGTACTTC. The encoded protein is CASSRARSGTQYF. The gene calls are TRBV19 and TRBJ2-5; possibly TRBD2 for D (5 bases). V dropped 8 bases and J dropped 7 bases, with 17 bases sitting between them. The CDR3 is 13 residues long. Germline assignment: CDR1 LNHDA and CDR2 SQIVND (reference sequence).

This clone showed up many times. The CDR3 region is CASSPGLWQSVSYEQYF. CDR3 sequence (DNA): TGCGCCAGCAGCCCAGGCCTATGGCAATCGGTATCCTACGAGCAGTACTTC. This chain connects TRBV4-1 to TRBJ2-7, with D unresolved. The CDR3 contains 17 residues. Germline CDR1 is MGHRA and CDR2 is YSYEKL. Trimming took off 4 bases at V and 1 base at J, with 20 bases between the two ends.

This clone has only a few counts. The chain has TRBV28 and TRBJ1-6; D unclear. The CDR3 has 15 amino acids. Germline assignment: CDR1 MDHEN and CDR2 SYDVKM. Trimming cost V 6 bases and J 0 bases, with 9 bases left between them. CDR3 sequence reads: CASRREFSYNSPLHF. The CDR3 DNA sequence: TGTGCCAGCAGACGGGAATTCTCCTATAATTCACCCCTCCACTTT. The full variable domain, in which reference TRBV28 and TRBJ1-6 provide the parts outside the CDR3, is DVKVTQSSRYLVKRTGEKVFLECVQDMDHENMFWYRQDPGLGLRLIYFSYDVKMKEKGDIPEGYSVSREKKERFSLILESASTNQTSMYLCASRREFSYNSPLHFGNGTRLTVT.

This clone showed up many times. V and J are TRBV30 and TRBJ1-5; 8 bases map to TRBD1. With 3 bases clipped from V and 0 bases from J, the junction kept 4 bases outside the gene matches. The CDR3 extends over 15 amino acids. Germline CDR1 reads GTSNPN; CDR2 reads SVGIG (reference sequence). CDR3 region: CAWSLQGGSNQPQHF. The CDR3 DNA reads as TGTGCCTGGAGCCTACAGGGGGGTAGCAATCAGCCCCAGCATTTT.

This clone has only a few counts. The chain is built from TRBV6-4 and TRBJ2-1; 7 bases are shared with TRBD2. CDR1 and CDR2 from the germline V gene are MRHNA and SNTAGT. This CDR3 comprises 15 residues. Losses at the gene ends were 2 bases for V and 7 bases for J; bases not matched to a gene: 8. The DNA for the CDR3 is TGTGCCAGCAGTGACGGATCGGGAGGTGGTAATGAGCAGTTCTTC. Protein sequence: CASSDGSGGGNEQFF.

This clone has ten or more counts. The V call is TRBV6-4, the J call TRBJ2-1; 15 bases map to TRBD2. Trimming at V came to 8 bases and at J to 4 bases, leaving 9 bases not matched to a gene. Per the germline V gene, CDR1 is MRHNA and CDR2 is SNTAGT. The CDR3 sequence is 17 residues long. CDR3 sequence reads: CASLGTSGRRAYNEQFF. The DNA of the CDR3 is TGTGCCAGCTTGGGGACTAGCGGGAGGAGGGCTTACAATGAGCAGTTCTTC.

This clone appeared a few times. The J gene is TRBJ2-7, the V gene TRBV20-1; D gene uncertain. V was clipped by 5 bases and J by 2 bases, with 13 bases between them. The CDR3 is 13 amino acids. CDR1 is DFQATT and CDR2 is SNEGSKA in the germline V gene (reference sequence). CDR3 residues: CSASDQIPYEQYF. CDR3 sequence (DNA): TGCAGTGCTTCCGACCAAATTCCCTACGAGCAGTACTTC.

In this sample, this clone is medium-sized. The sample has other DNA sequences that encode this CDR3 too. V is TRBV12-3 or TRBV12-4 and J is TRBJ2-7; 7 nucleotides align to TRBD1. The CDR3 is 16 amino acids. The V and J ends lost 4 bases and 2 bases, in that order; junction bases with no gene match: 11. This CDR3 is CASSSSPGQLAYEQYF. The CDR3 nucleotides read TGTGCCAGCAGTTCCTCCCCGGGACAGCTCGCCTACGAGCAGTACTTC.

This clone ranks as medium-sized. This chain links TRBV28 with TRBJ2-1, with TRBD2 matching 12 bases. In germline, CDR1 is MDHEN, CDR2 SYDVKM. V lost 5 bases and J lost 14; bases outside the gene matches: 10. The CDR3 consists of 14 residues. DNA for the CDR3: TGTGCCAGCAGTACACTAGCGGGAGGAAAGGGAGAGTTCTTC. This sequence encodes CASSTLAGGKGEFF.

This clone was detected a few times. This chain joins TRBV4-1 and TRBJ2-7; TRBD2 aligns across 7 bases. CDR1 and CDR2 from the germline V gene are MGHRA and YSYEKL. The CDR3 runs 14 residues. V lost 6 bases and J lost 2; bases outside the gene matches: 7. The CDR3 loop is CASSTGGPAYEQYF. As DNA, the CDR3 is TGCGCCAGCAGTACGGGGGGTCCGGCCTACGAGCAGTACTTC.

Judged by abundance, this clone is medium-sized (0.01 to 0.1%). As DNA, the CDR3 is TGTGCCAGCAGTAGGTTACGGGAGAATGAGCAGTTCTTC. It codes for CASSRLRENEQFF. This chain connects TRBV6-2 or TRBV6-3 to TRBJ2-1; a possible D gene is TRBD2 (6 bases). The CDR3 extends over 13 amino acids. Trimming stripped 5 bases from V and 7 bases from J, with 12 bases between. Germline CDR1 and CDR2: MNHEY and SVGEGT.

In this sample, this clone is medium-sized (0.01 to 0.1%). This chain connects TRBV28 to TRBJ1-1, with 8 bases identical to TRBD1. The CDR3 spans 13 residues. V trimming: 6 bases; J trimming: 3 bases; junction bases outside the gene matches: 3. Germline-derived CDR1 and CDR2 are MDHEN and SYDVKM. The CDR3 coding sequence is TGTGCCAGCAGCCGACAGGGGTACACTGAAGCTTTCTTT. Residues: CASSRQGYTEAFF.

This clone was counted many times. The J gene is TRBJ2-5, the V gene TRBV2; weak D call: TRBD2 (6 bases). CDR3 length: 13 amino acids. V lost 5 bases and J 4 bases, leaving 11 bases between the germline ends. Germline CDR1 SNHLY, CDR2 FYNNEI. The CDR3 is CASSSRRGETQYF. The CDR3 DNA reads as TGTGCCAGCAGTAGTCGGAGGGGAGAGACCCAGTACTTC.

This clone was detected many times. The chain is built from TRBV4-3 and TRBJ1-2, with D possibly matching TRBD1 (5 bases). CDR3 length: 14 amino acids. Trimming took off 5 bases at V and 8 bases at J, with 18 bases between the two ends. Looked up from germline, CDR1 is LGHNA and CDR2 is YSLEER. The CDR3 DNA follows: TGCGCCAGCAGCTTGCGTGGGGACGGAAGAGGCTACACCTTC. Protein: CASSLRGDGRGYTF.

This clone was seen ten or more times. V gene TRBV5-6 combines with J gene TRBJ1-5; 7 bases align to TRBD1. Per the germline V gene, CDR1 is SGHDT and CDR2 is YYEEEE. The trim removed 4 bases at V and 6 bases at J, leaving 1 base unmatched. The CDR3 contains 12 residues. The CDR3 sequence is CASSRGPQPQHF. The CDR3 nucleotides are TGTGCCAGCAGCAGGGGGCCTCAGCCCCAGCATTTT.

This clone was seen at least ten times. Other DNA sequences within the sample encode an identical CDR3. This sequence joins TRBV20-1 and TRBJ1-5, with a tentative D call TRBD1 (6 bases). The germline V gene has CDR1 DFQATT and CDR2 SNEGSKA (reference sequence). The V end was cut by 6 bases, the J end by 2 bases, with 14 bases between. The CDR3 loop spans 14 amino acids. CDR3: CSAQRGQGNQPQHF. For the CDR3, the DNA is TGCAGTGCCCAGCGGGGGCAGGGCAATCAGCCCCAGCATTTT.

The rearrangement uses TRBV15 and TRBJ2-1, with 10 bases fitting TRBD2. The V and J ends lost 0 bases and 5 bases, in that order; junction bases with no gene match: 10. Germline V gene lookup returns CDR1 LNHNV and CDR2 YYDKDF (reference sequence). The CDR3 consists of 18 residues. The DNA of the CDR3 is TGTGCCACCAGCAGAGATTGGGAGGGAGCGGGAGGGCACAATGAGCAGTTCTTC. Translating it yields CATSRDWEGAGGHNEQFF.